The 17 T cell receptor beta chains reported below all come from one sample, sequenced in a study of T cell repertoires in cytomegalovirus infection. TCRdb reprocessed the reads with MiXCR, giving one entry per CDR3 protein. The data contain some 560,000 distinct CDR3 sequences, almost 40% of them singletons. These receptors are not linked to any known antigen. The sample in question was cultured PBMCs, obtained from culture after CMV antigen stimulation. The receptors were gathered from a human donor in good health (CMV status not recorded). Some clones in this sample may be carry-over from other donors' samples.

The J gene is TRBJ2-3, the V gene TRBV12-3 or TRBV12-4, with D uncertain. The V end was cut by 6 bases, the J end by 0 bases, with 10 bases between. The length of the CDR3 is 14 residues. CDR3: CASRSTPSTDTQYF. CDR3 DNA sequence: TGTGCCAGCAGATCTACACCTAGCACAGATACGCAGTATTTT.

This clonotype was counted between two and nine times. The genes are TRBV12-5 and TRBJ2-7; unclear D gene. This CDR3 is 12 amino acids long. CDR1 is LGHNT, CDR2 FRNRAP, per germline. V lost 6 bases and J lost 4, with 10 bases in between. CDR3 DNA: TGTGCTAGTGGACCGGCCCTTTACGAGCAGTACTTC. This translates into CASGPALYEQYF.

This clonotype was observed a few times. This chain connects TRBV6-5 to TRBJ2-6, with D perhaps matching TRBD1 (6 bases). There are 15 residues in the CDR3. Germline CDR1 is MNHEY and CDR2 is SVGAGI. V lost 5 bases and J 2 bases, leaving 10 bases between the germline ends. CDR3 DNA: TGTGCCAGCAGTCGGGGACAAACTGGGGCCAACGTCCTGACTTTC. Residues: CASSRGQTGANVLTF.

This chain joins TRBV4-3 and TRBJ1-2, with unresolved D. The CDR3 has 16 amino acids. Germline V CDR1 and CDR2: LGHNA, YSLEER. V was pared by 4 bases and J by 4 bases, with 19 bases between. The CDR3 bases are TGCGCCAGCAGCCCACGCCCGGGGTACTATGGCTATGGCTACACCTTC. This encodes CASSPRPGYYGYGYTF.

This clonotype was counted at least ten times. V usage is TRBV7-2 and J usage is TRBJ2-1; 9 bases line up with TRBD1. After removal of 5 bases from V and 7 bases from J, the junction contained 6 bases not matched to a gene. The CDR3 spans 14 residues. The germline V gene has CDR1 SGHTA and CDR2 FQGNSA. This chain's CDR3 is CASSRGTGWNEQFF. The CDR3 DNA is TGTGCCAGCAGCCGCGGGACAGGGTGGAATGAGCAGTTCTTC.

Only a few counts were recorded for this clonotype. The CDR3, as DNA: TGTGCCAGCAGCTTGAGGTTCGGCGGGAGGAACACTGAAGCTTTCTTT. Protein: CASSLRFGGRNTEAFF. The chain joins TRBV5-6 to TRBJ1-1; D is ambiguous. V shed 1 base and J shed 1 base, with 14 bases lying between them. Germline V gives CDR1 SGHDT, CDR2 YYEEEE. The CDR3 consists of 16 residues.

The V call is TRBV7-3, the J call TRBJ1-3, with TRBD1 as a possible D gene (5 bases). The CDR3 extends over 12 amino acids. The germline V gene encodes CDR1 SGHTA and CDR2 FQGTGA. Trimming took off 11 bases at V and 3 bases at J, with 11 bases between the two ends. The CDR3 nucleotides are TGTGCCTATGAGGGGTTTGGAAACACCATATATTTT. Encoded protein: CAYEGFGNTIYF.

The chain combines TRBV12-3 or TRBV12-4 with TRBJ2-7, with a weak D call TRBD2 (6 bases). The CDR3 sequence is 14 residues long. The V gene lost 0 bases and the J gene lost 7 bases, with 13 bases spanning the gap. The CDR3 sequence: CASSLATRAGEQYF. The CDR3, as DNA: TGTGCCAGCAGTTTAGCGACTAGGGCGGGGGAGCAGTACTTC.

This chain joins TRBV7-8 and TRBJ1-3, with unresolved D. The V gene's germline CDR1 is SGHVS and CDR2 FQNEAQ. With 3 bases removed from V and 0 bases from J, the gap between germline ends came to 6 bases. This CDR3 has 14 residues. The CDR3 is CASSFKDSGNTIYF. CDR3 nucleotides: TGTGCCAGCAGCTTCAAAGACTCTGGAAACACCATATATTTT.

The chain employs TRBV10-3 and TRBJ2-7, with D perhaps assigned TRBD1 or TRBD2 (5 bases each). CDR1 and CDR2 (germline): ENHRY, SYGVKD. V was pared by 11 bases and J by 3 bases, with 14 bases between. This CDR3 region has 12 residues. In nucleotides, the CDR3 is TGTGCCGCCAGGGACGTCCGCTACGAGCAGTACTTC. It encodes CAARDVRYEQYF.

With respect to this clonotype: This may arise from a read error, as a much more abundant clone is one base away. The chain has TRBV7-2 and TRBJ2-5; D may be TRBD2 (5 bases). The CDR3 length is 14 residues. V dropped 1 base and J dropped 5 bases, with 11 bases sitting between them. Germline V gene data show CDR1 as SGHTA and CDR2 as FQGNSA. CDR3 nucleotide sequence: TGTACCAGCAGCTTAGGAGGGCAAGAGGAGACCCAGTACTTC. Residues: CTSSLGGQEETQYF. The full variable domain, its missing parts supplied by reference TRBV7-2 and TRBJ2-5, is GAGVSQSPSNKVTEKGKDVELRCDPISGHTALYWYRQSLGQGLEFLIYFQGNSAPDKSGLPSDRFSAERTGGSVSTLTIQRTQQEDSAVYLCTSSLGGQEETQYFGPGTRLLVL.

The chain combines TRBV10-3 with TRBJ1-2; a weak D match, TRBD1 (6 bases). Germline CDR1 reads ENHRY; CDR2 reads SYGVKD. V lost 3 bases to trimming and J lost 4 bases, with 12 bases between them. The CDR3 is 14 amino acids. The CDR3 spells CAISEGQGSYGYTF. Here the CDR3 DNA reads TGTGCCATCAGTGAAGGGCAGGGGAGCTATGGCTACACCTTC.

The chain uses TRBV7-2 and TRBJ2-5; TRBD2 matches 10 bases. The CDR3 length is 17 residues. In germline, CDR1 is SGHTA, CDR2 FQGNSA. Trimming at V came to 3 bases and at J to 2 bases, leaving 9 bases not matched to a gene. The CDR3 nucleotides are TGTGCCAGCAGCTTGTCTAGCGGGGGAGTAGGGCAAGAGACCCAGTACTTC. Translating gives CASSLSSGGVGQETQYF.

V usage is TRBV27 and J usage is TRBJ2-7; 9 bases align to TRBD1. Germline values: CDR1 MNHEY, CDR2 SMNVEV (reference sequence). The CDR3 is made up of 15 amino acids. Trimming cost V 5 bases and J 5 bases; bases outside gene matches: 10. The DNA of the CDR3 is TGTGCCAGCAGTGGGATGGGGACAGGGTGGGACGAGCAGTACTTC. It translates to CASSGMGTGWDEQYF.

The chain recombines TRBV7-6 with TRBJ2-1; 10 bases are a match to TRBD1. The CDR3 spans 18 residues. Per the germline V gene, CDR1 is SGHVS and CDR2 is FNYEAQ. Unmatched junction bases numbered 13, after V lost 0 bases and J lost 8 bases. The CDR3 protein is CASSLALGGQGTRYEQFF. In DNA form, the CDR3 reads TGTGCCAGCAGCTTAGCGCTGGGGGGACAGGGGACCCGCTATGAGCAGTTCTTC.

A few counts support this clonotype. The rearrangement links TRBV4-1 to TRBJ2-1; TRBD2 aligns across 11 bases. The length of the CDR3 is 17 residues. V lost 0 bases and J lost 3; bases outside the gene matches: 4. Germline V gives CDR1 MGHRA, CDR2 YSYEKL. This chain's CDR3 is CASSQEQTSGIYNEQFF. The DNA for the CDR3 is TGCGCCAGCAGCCAAGAGCAGACTAGCGGGATCTACAATGAGCAGTTCTTC.

This clonotype was observed once. The rearrangement joins TRBV4-1 to TRBJ2-1, with D perhaps matching TRBD1 (5 bases). Between the trimmed V and J ends, which lost 5 bases and 5 bases, there was a span of 10 bases. This CDR3 spans 13 amino acids. In germline, CDR1 is MGHRA, CDR2 YSYEKL. The CDR3 spells CASSATANNEQFF. In nucleotides, the CDR3 is TGCGCCAGCAGCGCGACAGCAAACAATGAGCAGTTCTTC.